A selection of T cell receptor beta chains follows, all from one sample in a study of shared clonotypes between healthy human individuals. This table comes from immunoSEQ multiplex PCR, and its TCRdb copy is limited to in-frame clones, with some not included. Among around 2,000,000 clones listed, approximately 94% were seen once. Sequencing was carried out using naive CD8+ T cells sorted from blood. The receptors here all came from a man aged 18 to 30 in good health. CDR3s include the opening cysteine and the closing phenylalanine or tryptophan. Size tells how often a clone was seen (once, few, many) or the class of an expanded clone, and some rows leave it out.

>TRBV5-4|-
CASSRSSGLASYNEQFF
>TRBV27|-
CASSLEGWIGDTQYF
>TRBV7-9|-
CASSSSGTNNEQFF
>TRBV7-9|once
CASSPEGPRGAYEQYF
>TRBV11-2|-
CASSRGAGGPHEQYF
>TRBV9|-
CASSVGGGYGYTF
>TRBV9|-
CASSVEENTEAFF
>TRBV4-1|once
CASSQAVSSGNTIYF
>TRBV6-5|-
CASSYSGGNYGYTF
>TRBV5-4|-
CASSHPSANYEQYF
>TRBV9|once
CASSVEWEQYF
>TRBV6-1|-
CASSEWAGGRLGEQFF
>TRBV9|-
CASSVTGTYEQYF